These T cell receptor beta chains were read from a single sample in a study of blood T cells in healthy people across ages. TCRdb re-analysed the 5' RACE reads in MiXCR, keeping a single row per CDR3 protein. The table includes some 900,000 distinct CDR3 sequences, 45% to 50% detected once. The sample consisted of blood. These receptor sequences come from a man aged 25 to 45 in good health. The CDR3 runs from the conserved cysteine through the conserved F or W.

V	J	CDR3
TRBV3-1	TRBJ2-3	CASSHRGTSTDTQYF
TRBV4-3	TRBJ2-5	CASSQEAVEGYKQYF
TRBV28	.	CASSRRLAGGSSYNEQYF
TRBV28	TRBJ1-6	CASSHDRGLDSPLHF
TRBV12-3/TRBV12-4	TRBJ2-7	CASSLAGGGYNEQYF
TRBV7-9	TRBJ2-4	CASSLRGAENIRYF
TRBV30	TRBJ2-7	CAWSVGSGEQYF
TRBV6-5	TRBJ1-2	CASSYSLSFQDKALYGYTF
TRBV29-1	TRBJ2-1	CSVESSGNEQFF
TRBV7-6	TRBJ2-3	CASSPSTASGGTDTQYF
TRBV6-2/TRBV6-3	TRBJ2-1	CASTSIPKGRGVEYNEQFF
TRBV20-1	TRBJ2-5	CSARRLAGLLGPETQYF
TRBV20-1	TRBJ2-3	CSAQGLAGLDTQYF
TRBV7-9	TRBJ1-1	CASSLAGRGPVEAFF
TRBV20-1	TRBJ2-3	CSASLTDRLTDTQYF
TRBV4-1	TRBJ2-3	CAGSQTDTQYF
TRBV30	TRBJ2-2	CAWSGGVGELFF
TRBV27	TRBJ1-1	CASSRAGLNTEAFF
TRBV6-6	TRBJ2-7	CAINSALTSEQYF
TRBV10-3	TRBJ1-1	CASGTGPNTEAFF
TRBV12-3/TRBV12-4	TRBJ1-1	CASTAGPEAFF
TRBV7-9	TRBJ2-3	CASSFWEGFTDTQYF
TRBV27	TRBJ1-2	CASSLGGTGLQPYGYTF